These 6 T cell receptor beta chains share one sample of origin, sequenced in a study of cytomegalovirus exposure and HLA in healthy donors. This PCR relied on a set of 60 Vbeta primers and 13 Jbeta primers. Profiling relied on immunoSEQ multiplex PCR, and the TCRdb table lists in-frame clones only, not all of them. The table has 140,000 or so clones, about four fifths seen once. The sample consisted of PBMCs. These TCRs come from a man aged 40-55 years in good health and CMV-seronegative.

The chain joins TRBV9 to TRBJ1-1; 8 bases match TRBD1. Per germline, CDR1 SGDLS and CDR2 YYNGEE. The CDR3 contains 16 residues. J lost 1 base, V lost 3 bases, and 8 bases had no gene match. CDR3 sequence reads: CASSEGFDRGNTEAFF. The CDR3 nucleotides read TGTGCCAGCAGCGAGGGCTTTGACAGGGGGAACACTGAAGCTTTCTTT.

The chain recombines TRBV7-9 with TRBJ2-2; D ambiguous. Deletions cut 2 bases from V and 6 bases from J, with 7 bases between. Germline V CDR1 and CDR2: SEHNR, FQNEAQ (reference sequence). This CDR3 is built from 13 residues. CDR3 in DNA: TGTGCCAGCAGCTTAACGGGTCCCGGGGAGCTGTTTTTT. Protein product: CASSLTGPGELFF.

V usage is TRBV5-1 and J usage is TRBJ2-7; a possible D gene is TRBD1 (5 bases). The germline V gene encodes CDR1 SGHRS and CDR2 YFSETQ. V shed 0 bases and J shed 6 bases, with 19 bases lying between them. The CDR3 consists of 16 residues. CDR3 sequence (DNA): TGCGCCAGCAGCTTGGATTCGTCAGCAGGGATAGCCGAGCAGTACTTC. Protein sequence: CASSLDSSAGIAEQYF.

V usage is TRBV10-3 and J usage is TRBJ2-7, with D possibly matching TRBD1 (5 bases). The germline gives CDR1 ENHRY, CDR2 SYGVKD. The length of the CDR3 is 15 residues. Trimming shortened V by 3 bases and J by 7 bases, and 19 bases separated the two germline ends. The CDR3 DNA follows: TGTGCCATCAGTGACCCAGGGTATCTAAGTGGGGAGCAGTACTTC. Amino acid sequence: CAISDPGYLSGEQYF.

V is TRBV30 and J is TRBJ2-7; perhaps TRBD2 as D (6 bases). Trimming left V 1 base short and J 2 bases short, with 9 bases between. Germline assignment: CDR1 GTSNPN and CDR2 SVGIG (reference sequence). This CDR3 has 13 amino acids. The CDR3 protein is CAWSGGLTYEQYF. The CDR3, as DNA: TGTGCCTGGAGTGGGGGACTTACCTACGAGCAGTACTTC.

The chain uses TRBV10-2 and TRBJ2-2; D is perhaps TRBD1 (6 bases). The ends were cut back, 6 bases at V and 2 bases at J, with 10 bases in the middle. Germline V gene sequence: CDR1 WSHSY, CDR2 SAAADI. This CDR3 is built from 14 residues. The CDR3 region has the DNA TGCGCCAGCAGACCAGGGGCTAACACCGGGGAGCTGTTTTTT. Translation gives CASRPGANTGELFF.